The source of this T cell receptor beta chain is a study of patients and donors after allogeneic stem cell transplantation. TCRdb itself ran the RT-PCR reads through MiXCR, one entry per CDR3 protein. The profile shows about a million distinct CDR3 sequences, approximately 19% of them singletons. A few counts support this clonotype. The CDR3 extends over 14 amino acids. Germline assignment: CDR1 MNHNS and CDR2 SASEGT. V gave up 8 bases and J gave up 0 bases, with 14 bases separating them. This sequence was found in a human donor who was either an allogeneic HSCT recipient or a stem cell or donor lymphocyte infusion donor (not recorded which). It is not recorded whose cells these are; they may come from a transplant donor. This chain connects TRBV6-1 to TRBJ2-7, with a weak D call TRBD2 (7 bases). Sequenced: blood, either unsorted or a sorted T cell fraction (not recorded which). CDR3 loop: CASGAGANSYEQYF. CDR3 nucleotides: TGTGCCAGCGGCGCGGGGGCCAACTCCTACGAGCAGTACTTC.